A selection of T cell receptor beta chains follows, all from one sample in a study of technical replicates of blood from a handful of donors. Data came from immunoSEQ multiplex PCR; TCRdb stores just in-frame clones and leaves some out. The sample yields some 75,000 clones, around 96% seen once. The specimen sequenced was T cells isolated from PBMCs. The receptors were gathered from a human donor in good health. CDR3s include the opening cysteine and the closing phenylalanine or tryptophan. D genes are given only for firm matches. The size of a clone is reported for some rows only, either as once, few or many, or as a class for expanded clones.

J: TRBJ1-5
D: .
V: TRBV9
size: .
CDR3: CASSRGTNSYQPQHF
DNA: TGTGCCAGCAGTAGGGGGACCAACTCTTATCAGCCCCAGCATTTT

J: TRBJ1-1
D: .
V: TRBV5-8
size: .
CDR3: CASSLGRVHTEAFF
DNA: TGTGCCAGCAGCCTCGGGAGGGTGCACACTGAAGCTTTCTTT

J: TRBJ1-1
D: .
V: TRBV6-1
size: .
CDR3: CASYNLPTEAFF
DNA: TGTGCCAGCTACAATTTGCCCACTGAAGCTTTCTTT

J: TRBJ1-2
D: TRBD1
V: TRBV28
size: .
CDR3: CASSLTGGYYGYTF
DNA: TGTGCCAGCAGCCTGACAGGGGGCTACTATGGCTACACCTTC

J: TRBJ2-3
D: .
V: TRBV6-5
size: .
CDR3: CASRDIVTDTQYF
DNA: TGTGCCAGCAGGGACATCGTCACAGATACGCAGTATTTT

J: TRBJ1-1
D: .
V: TRBV4-2
size: .
CDR3: CASSQEREVNTEAFF
DNA: TGTGCCAGCAGCCAAGAGAGGGAAGTGAACACTGAAGCTTTCTTT

J: TRBJ2-2
D: .
V: TRBV30
size: .
CDR3: CAWSGFAGTTGELFF
DNA: TGTGCCTGGAGTGGTTTCGCGGGAACCACCGGGGAGCTGTTTTTT

J: TRBJ1-2
D: .
V: TRBV11-2
size: .
CDR3: CASSLERNYGYTF
DNA: TGTGCCAGCAGCTTAGAGCGGAACTATGGCTACACCTTC

J: TRBJ2-7
D: TRBD1
V: TRBV6-5
size: .
CDR3: CASSPSGGYEQYF
DNA: TGTGCCAGCAGCCCCTCAGGGGGATACGAGCAGTACTTC

J: TRBJ1-1
D: TRBD1
V: TRBV7-9
size: .
CDR3: CASSRGQGAAEAFF
DNA: TGTGCCAGCAGCAGGGGACAGGGGGCCGCTGAAGCTTTCTTT

J: TRBJ2-3
D: TRBD2
V: TRBV29-1
size: once
CDR3: CSATGGRRGATDTQYF
DNA: TGCAGCGCAACCGGCGGGAGGCGTGGAGCCACAGATACGCAGTATTTT

J: TRBJ1-1
D: .
V: TRBV7-9
size: .
CDR3: CASSSQENTEAFF
DNA: TGTGCCAGCAGTTCTCAGGAGAACACTGAAGCTTTCTTT

J: TRBJ2-3
D: TRBD2
V: TRBV5-1
size: .
CDR3: CASSSPASGSADTQYF
DNA: TGCGCCAGCAGCTCTCCCGCTAGCGGGAGCGCAGATACGCAGTATTTT

J: TRBJ1-5
D: TRBD1
V: TRBV6-1
size: .
CDR3: CASSEYPLGGTEPQHF
DNA: TGTGCCAGCAGTGAATACCCCCTGGGTGGGACAGAGCCCCAGCATTTT

J: TRBJ1-4
D: .
V: TRBV25-1
size: .
CDR3: CASSQYRAANEKLFF
DNA: TGTGCCAGCAGTCAATACAGGGCTGCTAATGAAAAACTGTTTTTT

J: TRBJ2-7
D: TRBD1
V: TRBV11-2
size: .
CDR3: CASSLGTGGSYEQYF
DNA: TGTGCCAGCAGCTTAGGGACAGGGGGTTCATACGAGCAGTACTTC

J: TRBJ2-2
D: .
V: TRBV5-1
size: .
CDR3: CASSLASNTGELFF
DNA: TGCGCCAGCAGCTTGGCCTCGAACACCGGGGAGCTGTTTTTT

J: TRBJ1-1
D: .
V: TRBV9
size: .
CDR3: CASSVEARGTEAFF
DNA: TGTGCCAGCAGCGTAGAGGCGCGAGGCACTGAAGCTTTCTTT

J: TRBJ2-3
D: .
V: TRBV4-3
size: once
CDR3: CASSPGLTDTQYF
DNA: TGCGCCAGCAGCCCTGGACTCACAGATACGCAGTATTTT

J: TRBJ2-3
D: TRBD2
V: TRBV6-5
size: .
CDR3: CASSYSPSGMTDTQYF
DNA: TGTGCCAGCAGTTACTCTCCTAGCGGGATGACAGATACGCAGTATTTT

J: TRBJ1-1
D: TRBD1
V: TRBV2
size: .
CDR3: CASRFPRDRNVMNTEAFF
DNA: TGTGCCAGCAGATTCCCCCGGGACAGGAATGTAATGAACACTGAAGCTTTCTTT

J: TRBJ2-7
D: .
V: TRBV29-1
size: .
CDR3: CSVGQAAYEQYF
DNA: TGCAGCGTGGGTCAGGCAGCCTACGAGCAGTACTTC

J: TRBJ2-3
D: .
V: TRBV28
size: .
CDR3: CASSRTDTQYF
DNA: TGTGCCAGCAGTCGTACAGATACGCAGTATTTT

J: TRBJ1-5
D: .
V: TRBV5-4
size: .
CDR3: CASSSGELQPQHF
DNA: TGTGCCAGCAGCTCTGGGGAGCTGCAGCCCCAGCATTTT

J: TRBJ2-7
D: TRBD2
V: TRBV6-1
size: .
CDR3: CASREPRLAGDYEQYF
DNA: TGTGCCAGCAGGGAACCCCGACTAGCGGGTGACTACGAGCAGTACTTC

J: TRBJ1-1
D: .
V: TRBV9
size: .
CDR3: CASKAGEGTEAFF
DNA: TGTGCCAGCAAGGCCGGGGAGGGGACTGAAGCTTTCTTT

J: TRBJ1-2
D: .
V: TRBV6-6
size: .
CDR3: CASSAGVYLYGYTF
DNA: TGTGCCAGCAGTGCCGGGGTATACCTCTATGGCTACACCTTC

J: TRBJ2-7
D: .
V: TRBV27
size: .
CDR3: CASSLVGHNYEQYF
DNA: TGTGCCAGCAGTTTAGTCGGACACAACTACGAGCAGTACTTC